The clone carrying this TCR beta chain was seen just once. Antigen: not known. The sample contains more than one DNA sequence encoding this CDR3. This sample was included in a study of T cells in narcolepsy. Assay used: immunoSEQ multiplex PCR; TCRdb lists only in-frame clones, some missing. The sample carries tens of thousands of clones, about 80% recorded once. Notes on the study in general: HCRT-specific and TRIB2-specific autoreactive clonotypes appeared among same-patient CSF and blood CD4+ clonotypes. Healthy controls reportedly lacked the autoreactive clonotypes serially found in patients' blood.

The CDR3 is 17 residues long. Germline loops: CDR1 MNHEY, CDR2 SMNVEV (reference sequence). Trimming took 6 bases from V and 1 from J; bases not matched to a gene: 6. V usage is TRBV27 and J usage is TRBJ2-2, with 12 nucleotides matching TRBD2. The sample was CD45RA- memory CD4+ T cells from PBMCs. The clonotype comes from a human donor with narcolepsy. The chain's CDR3 is CASSALAGGGNTGELFF. CDR3 nucleotides: TGTGCCAGCAGCGCACTAGCGGGGGGTGGGAACACCGGGGAGCTGTTTTTT.